This entry features one T cell receptor beta chain sequence. Authors' data handling: Reference gene primer amplification in the assay estimated nucleated cell counts. Assay used: immunoSEQ multiplex PCR; TCRdb lists only in-frame clones, some missing. The V and J calls and clone size come from that table; D and trimming were worked out from the DNA. The sample includes about 120,000 clones, approximately 77% of them seen just once. CDR3 size: 16 residues. These data come from a study of blood T cell repertoires in COVID-19. Study-wide background: Nucleic acid was either cDNA or gDNA, and it came from T cells, B-cell-depleted T cells, or PBMCs.

The chain employs TRBV21-1 and TRBJ1-5; the table gives TRBD1 as D, unverified against the DNA. TRBV21-1 is listed as a pseudogene. Sequencing was carried out using peripheral blood. The source of this sequence is a human donor in a cohort sampled during active COVID-19. This chain's CDR3 is CASTPRQALRNQPQHF. As DNA, the CDR3 is TGTGCCAGCACTCCGAGACAGGCTCTACGCAATCAGCCCCAGCATTTT.